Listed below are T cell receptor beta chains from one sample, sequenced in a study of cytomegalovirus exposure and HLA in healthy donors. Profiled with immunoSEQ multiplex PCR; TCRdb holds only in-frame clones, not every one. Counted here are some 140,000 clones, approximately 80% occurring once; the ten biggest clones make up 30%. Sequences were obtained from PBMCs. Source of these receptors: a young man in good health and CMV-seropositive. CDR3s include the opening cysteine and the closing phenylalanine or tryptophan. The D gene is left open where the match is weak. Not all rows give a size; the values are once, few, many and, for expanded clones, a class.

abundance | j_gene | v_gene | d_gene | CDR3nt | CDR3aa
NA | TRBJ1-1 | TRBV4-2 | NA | TGTGCCAGCAGCCAAGATCCGGGTACTGAAGCTTTCTTT | CASSQDPGTEAFF
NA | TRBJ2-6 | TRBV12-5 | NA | TGTGCTAGTGGTACCGGCCAGGGGTCTGGGGCCAACGTCCTGACTTTC | CASGTGQGSGANVLTF
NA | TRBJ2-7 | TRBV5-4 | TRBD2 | TGTGCCAGCAGCCCCTCCGGGACTAGCGGGTACGAGCAGTACTTC | CASSPSGTSGYEQYF
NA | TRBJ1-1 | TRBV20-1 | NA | TGCAGTGCTGTCACGGACACTGAAGCTTTCTTT | CSAVTDTEAFF
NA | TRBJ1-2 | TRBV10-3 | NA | TGTGCCATCAGTGAGGAGCACTATGGCTACACCTTC | CAISEEHYGYTF
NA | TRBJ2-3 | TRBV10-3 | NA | TGTGCCATCAGTGAGGTCAGTGCAGATACGCAGTATTTT | CAISEVSADTQYF
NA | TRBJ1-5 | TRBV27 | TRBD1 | TGTGCCAGCAGTCTCGGGACAGGGGGCGTCCAGCCCCAGCATTTT | CASSLGTGGVQPQHF
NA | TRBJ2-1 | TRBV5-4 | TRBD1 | TGTGCCAGCAGCGGAGACAGGGGGCTCTATGAGCAGTTCTTC | CASSGDRGLYEQFF
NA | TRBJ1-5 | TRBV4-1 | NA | TGCGCCAGCAGCCAAGGGCCGTTTCAGCCCCAGCATTTT | CASSQGPFQPQHF
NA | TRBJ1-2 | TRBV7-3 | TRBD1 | TGTGCCAGCAGCTTAACGGGACAGGGCTATGGCTACACCTTC | CASSLTGQGYGYTF
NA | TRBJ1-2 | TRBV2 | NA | TGTGCCAGCACCCCAAGTGGGGGACTTAGGACCTTC | CASTPSGGLRTF
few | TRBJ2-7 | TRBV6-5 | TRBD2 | TGTGCCAGCCGGAGGCGGGGGGGCCCCTACGAGCAGTACTTC | CASRRRGGPYEQYF
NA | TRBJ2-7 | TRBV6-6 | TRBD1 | TGTGCCAGCAGTTACCGCCCAGACAGGGGATCCTACGAGCAGTACTTC | CASSYRPDRGSYEQYF
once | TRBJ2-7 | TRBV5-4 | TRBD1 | TGTGCCAGCAGCCAAGATCCCGGGACAGGGGCCGAGCAGTACTTC | CASSQDPGTGAEQYF
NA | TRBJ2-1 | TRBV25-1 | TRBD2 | TGTGCCAGCAGTATACTAGCGGGGGGTCTCTACAATGAGCAGTTCTTC | CASSILAGGLYNEQFF
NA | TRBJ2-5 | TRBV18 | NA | TGTGCCAGCTCGTCCTCCCAGACCCAGTACTTC | CASSSSQTQYF
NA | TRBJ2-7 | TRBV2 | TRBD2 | TGTGCCAGCAGGGAGGGGAGGGCAGTAGCCGAGCAGTACTTC | CASREGRAVAEQYF
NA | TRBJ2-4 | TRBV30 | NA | TGTGCCTGGAGTGTACTGTCACTGAACATTCAGTACTTC | CAWSVLSLNIQYF
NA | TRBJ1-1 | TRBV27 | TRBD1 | TGTGCCAGCAGTTTTCGACGGGACAGCACTGAAGCTTTCTTT | CASSFRRDSTEAFF
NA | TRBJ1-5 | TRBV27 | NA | TGTGCCAGCAGTTTTAGAGGTGACGGACTCAATCAGCCCCAGCATTTT | CASSFRGDGLNQPQHF
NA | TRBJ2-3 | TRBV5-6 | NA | TGTGCCAGCAGCACCTACGGGGGGCGGGACACAGATACGCAGTATTTT | CASSTYGGRDTDTQYF
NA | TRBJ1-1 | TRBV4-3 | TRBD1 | TGCGCCAGCAGCGCGCGGCTCCCCGGGACAGAGAGTGCTGCTTTCTTT | CASSARLPGTESAAFF
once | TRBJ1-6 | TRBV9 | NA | TGTGCCAGCAGCGTAGAGGGCAGGGTTCATTCACCCCTCCACTTT | CASSVEGRVHSPLHF
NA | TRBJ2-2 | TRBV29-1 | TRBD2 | TGCAGCGTGCCCCAGCGGGAGGGCCCGGGGCACACCGGGGAGCTGTTTTTT | CSVPQREGPGHTGELFF
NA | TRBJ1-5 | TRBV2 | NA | TGTGCCAGCAGTTTAAGCGAGAATCAGCCCCAGCATTTT | CASSLSENQPQHF
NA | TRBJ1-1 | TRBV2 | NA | TGTGCCAGCAGTGAAGAAGGCAGGGTAGACACTGAAGCTTTCTTT | CASSEEGRVDTEAFF
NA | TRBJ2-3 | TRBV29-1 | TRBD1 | TGCAGCGCGGACAGGGGGGGCACAGATACGCAGTATTTT | CSADRGGTDTQYF
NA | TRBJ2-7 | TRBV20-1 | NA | TGCAGTGCTGAACAGGGCTACGAGCAGTACTTC | CSAEQGYEQYF
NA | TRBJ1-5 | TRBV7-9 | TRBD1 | TGTGCCAGCAGCCGGACAGGGAATCAGCCCCAGCATTTT | CASSRTGNQPQHF
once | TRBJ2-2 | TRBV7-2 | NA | TGTGCCAGCAGCCGGGGGACTTCGAACACCGGGGAGCTGTTTTTT | CASSRGTSNTGELFF
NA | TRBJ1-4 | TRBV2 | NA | TGTGCCAGTGCCCTAATGGGGGGAGTAGGGGAAAAACTGTTTTTT | CASALMGGVGEKLFF
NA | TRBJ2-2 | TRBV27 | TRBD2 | TGTGCCAGCAGCCCCGGGAGGGTTCTGGGAAACACCGGGGAGCTGTTTTTT | CASSPGRVLGNTGELFF
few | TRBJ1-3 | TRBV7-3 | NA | TGTGCCAGCAGCTTAAAAGGGGGAGTTGGAAACACCATATATTTT | CASSLKGGVGNTIYF
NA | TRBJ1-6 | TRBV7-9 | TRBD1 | TGTGCCAGCAGCTTAGCGGGACAGGGACATTCACCCCTCCACTTT | CASSLAGQGHSPLHF
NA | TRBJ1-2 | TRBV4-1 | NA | TGCGCCAGCAGAGGGGCGGGGAGAGGTGGCTACACCTTC | CASRGAGRGGYTF
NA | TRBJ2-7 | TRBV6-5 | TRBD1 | TGTGCCAGCAGGGGGTGGGGACAGGGCTACGAGCAGTACTTC | CASRGWGQGYEQYF
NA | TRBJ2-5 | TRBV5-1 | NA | TGCGCCAGCAGCTTCACCGGACTGCCGACCCAAGAGACCCAGTACTTC | CASSFTGLPTQETQYF
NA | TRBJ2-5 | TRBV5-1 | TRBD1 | TGCGCCAGCAGCTTAGGTAACAGGGGTAGCCAAGAGACCCAGTACTTC | CASSLGNRGSQETQYF
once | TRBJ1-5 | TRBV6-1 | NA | TGTGCCAGTTTCAACTCTTATGGGCTCCATCAGCCCCAGCATTTT | CASFNSYGLHQPQHF
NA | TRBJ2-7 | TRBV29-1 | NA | TGCAGCGTGGCCTTGGGGGGCTACGAGCAGTACTTC | CSVALGGYEQYF
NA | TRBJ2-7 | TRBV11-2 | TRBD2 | TGTGCCAGCAGCTGGGGGAGTGAGCGGGGGGTCGAGCAGTACTTC | CASSWGSERGVEQYF
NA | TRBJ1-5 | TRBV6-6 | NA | TGTGCCAGCAGCAACCGACAGGACAATCAGCCCCAGCATTTT | CASSNRQDNQPQHF
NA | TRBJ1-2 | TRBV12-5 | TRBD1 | TGTGCTAGTGGTTTGGTACACAGGGGGGGCTACACCTTC | CASGLVHRGGYTF
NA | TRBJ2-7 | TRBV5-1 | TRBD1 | TGCGCCAGCAGCTTTGGCCAGGGGGTTGTCAGCGAGCAGTACTTC | CASSFGQGVVSEQYF
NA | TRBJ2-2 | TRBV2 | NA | TGTGCCAGCAGGGTGACTGTGAACACCGGGGAGCTGTTTTTT | CASRVTVNTGELFF
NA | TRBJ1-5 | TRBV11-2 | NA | TGTGCCAGCAGCTCAACAGGTCTTAGCAATCAGCCCCAGCATTTT | CASSSTGLSNQPQHF
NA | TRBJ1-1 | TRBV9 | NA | TGTGCCAGCAGCGTAGGGGGCTCGAACACTGAAGCTTTCTTT | CASSVGGSNTEAFF
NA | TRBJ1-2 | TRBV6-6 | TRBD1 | TGTGCCAGCAGTTACTCGACAGGGGTAGGCTACACCTTC | CASSYSTGVGYTF
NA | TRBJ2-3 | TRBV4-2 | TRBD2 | TGTGCCAGCAGCCATGCCCCGGGGGGGGAAGCAGGGGAGCAGTATTTT | CASSHAPGGEAGEQYF
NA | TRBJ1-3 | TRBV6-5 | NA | TGTGCCAGCAGTTCCGCAGGGGATTCTGGAAACACCATATATTTT | CASSSAGDSGNTIYF
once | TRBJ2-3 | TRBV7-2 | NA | TGTGCCAGCAGCCGAGTATCTCCCAGCACAGATACGCAGTATTTT | CASSRVSPSTDTQYF
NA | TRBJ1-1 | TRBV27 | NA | TGTGCCAGCACCTTTTCCCCCGGCACTGAAGCTTTCTTT | CASTFSPGTEAFF
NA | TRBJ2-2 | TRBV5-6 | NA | TGTGCCAGCAGCTTCTTTAGTGGGACACCGAACACCGGGGAGCTGTTTTTT | CASSFFSGTPNTGELFF
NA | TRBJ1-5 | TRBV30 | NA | TGTGCCTGGAGCCTCCCAGGGTTCGATCAGCCCCAGCATTTT | CAWSLPGFDQPQHF